The clone carrying this TCR beta chain has a handful of counts. Germline V CDR1 and CDR2: GTSNPN, SVGIG (reference sequence). The CDR3 has 16 residues. V dropped 2 bases and J dropped 4; count of bases not matched to a gene: 10. Measured with immunoSEQ multiplex PCR; TCRdb has only the in-frame clones, and not every one. The sample lists some 60,000 clones; approximately 91% were seen once. The data originate from a study of T cell changes during pregnancy in multiple sclerosis. This clonotype was sampled from a female donor with multiple sclerosis, enrolled in a pregnancy study. V gene TRBV30 combines with J gene TRBJ1-2, with TRBD1 identical over 10 bases. This specimen consisted of peripheral blood, obtained in the second trimester of pregnancy. CDR3 coding DNA: TGTGCCTGGAGTCCCCTGGGACAGGGGTTAATCTATGGCTACACCTTC. Protein: CAWSPLGQGLIYGYTF.